A single sample is the source of the 7 T cell receptor beta chains below, sequenced in a study of T-cell reconstitution after alpha-beta-depleted transplantation in children listed by TCRdb under 2016. Library preparation was by PCR. The instrument was an Illumina HiSeq 2500. TCR libraries were prepared with molecular barcoding, using unique molecular identifiers to normalize TCRbeta repertoire quantification. Starting from the raw public reads, TCRdb applied fastp trimming at Q25, assembled clones with MiXCR and retained in-frame beta chains. Entries are consolidated by CDR3 protein sequence, retaining the most common genes and DNA. The sample includes 200,000 to 250,000 distinct CDR3 sequences, with about a tenth observed a single time. Under 30% of the sample rests with the top ten. Taken with the paper, the label for treatment or condition translates to: allogeneic hematopoietic cell transplantation with graft depleted of TCRalphabeta T cells and CD19 B cells.

Here the sequenced sample was PBMCs, taken before TCRalphabeta/CD19-depleted stem cell transplant. These TCRs come from a child under two years old with acute myeloid leukemia, due to receive a stem cell transplant.

This clonotype has a count of ten or more. This sequence joins TRBV3-1 and TRBJ2-3; D possibly corresponds to TRBD1 (5 bases). Trimming shortened V by 3 bases and J by 5 bases, and 12 bases separated the two germline ends. In germline, CDR1 is LGHDT, CDR2 YNNKEL (reference sequence). CDR3 size: 14 residues. The DNA of the CDR3 is TGTGCCAGCAGCCAGATGGGGCTAGGAGATACGCAGTATTTT. Translation: CASSQMGLGDTQYF.

This clonotype was detected many times. The rearrangement joins TRBV5-1 to TRBJ1-3; D not certain. Deletions cut 0 bases from V and 2 bases from J, with 9 bases between. Germline lookup yields CDR1 SGHRS and CDR2 YFSETQ. The CDR3 runs to 15 residues. The CDR3 loop is CASSLDSGAGNTIYF. The DNA for the CDR3 is TGCGCCAGCAGCTTGGATTCTGGGGCTGGAAACACCATATATTTT.

The CDR3 loop reads CASSNPQGANTGELFF. CDR3 sequence (DNA): TGCGCCAGCAGCAACCCACAGGGGGCGAACACCGGGGAGCTGTTTTTT. The gene calls are TRBV5-1 and TRBJ2-2; the match to TRBD1 covers 8 bases. This CDR3 comprises 16 residues. The V segment lost 4 bases and the J segment 0 bases; nucleotides outside the gene matches: 5. CDR1 is SGHRS and CDR2 is YFSETQ in the germline V gene.

This clonotype was seen at least ten times. This sequence joins TRBV24-1 and TRBJ1-1; weak D call: TRBD1 (5 bases). This CDR3 spans 13 amino acids. Germline assignment: CDR1 KGHDR and CDR2 SFDVKD. The germline V and J ends were trimmed by 5 bases and 4 bases, with 10 bases remaining between them. The CDR3 loop is CATSVQGVTEAFF. Written as DNA, the CDR3 is TGTGCCACCAGTGTCCAGGGAGTCACTGAAGCTTTCTTT.

This clonotype was detected only a few times. This chain connects TRBV23-1 to TRBJ2-3; TRBD2 might be the D (6 bases). TRBV23-1 is marked as an open reading frame, function uncertain. V lost 5 bases and J 0 bases, leaving 12 bases between the germline ends. The CDR3 loop spans 15 amino acids. The CDR3 DNA follows: TGCGCCAGCAGTGAACTAGCATCTAGCACAGATACGCAGTATTTT. It translates to CASSELASSTDTQYF.

This clonotype was counted many times. V gene TRBV29-1 combines with J gene TRBJ1-1; D not resolved. V lost 6 bases, J lost 0 bases, and 8 bases lay in between. The germline V gene encodes CDR1 SQVTM and CDR2 ANQGSEA. The CDR3 sequence is 12 residues long. The CDR3 loop is CSVRLVNTEAFF. The CDR3 region has the DNA TGCAGCGTCCGACTTGTGAACACTGAAGCTTTCTTT.

In regard to this clonotype: A clone one base away is much larger, so this may be a read error. The chain links TRBV27 to TRBJ2-7, with 12 bases identical to TRBD2. The CDR3 is 18 amino acids. Germline V gene data show CDR1 as MNHEY and CDR2 as SMNVEV (reference sequence). With 11 bases clipped from V and 1 base from J, the junction kept 18 bases outside the gene matches. The CDR3, as DNA: TGTGCCTTCAGTTTAGCCCTAGCGGGAGGGCGGAGTTCCTACGAGCAGTACTTC. Protein sequence: CAFSLALAGGRSSYEQYF.